This T cell receptor beta chain was documented in a study of OX40 agonist ivuxolimab in advanced cancers. Broadly, across the study: Ivuxolimab was an agonistic, fully human IgG2 monoclonal antibody directed against OX40 (CD134), a costimulatory receptor. Intravenous ivuxolimab was administered to patients every 2 weeks at six dose levels: 0.01, 0.1, 0.3, 1.5, 3 and 10 mg/kg. Among the 50 to 55 dose-escalation patients, roughly 20 had hepatocellular carcinoma, 15 melanoma, 9 renal cell carcinoma and 9 head and neck cancer. A male proportion of roughly 85% and a mean age of roughly 55 years, ranging from 23 to 79, were recorded for the dose-escalation cohort. Prior anti-PD-1, anti-PD-L1 or anti-CTLA-4 therapy was permitted, and checkpoint inhibitors had been received by less than 45% of dose-escalation patients. Partial responses occurred in three dose-escalation patients, of whom one had hepatocellular carcinoma and two had cutaneous melanoma. Peripheral TCRbeta sequencing aimed to test whether ivuxolimab altered TCR sequence diversity and caused clonal T-cell expansion. The paper reports the monotherapy dose-escalation portion (N of about 50 patients) of the phase I ivuxolimab trial. Overall study results and their limits: Low levels of normalized T-cell clonal expansion were also seen in some patients who did not respond. After ivuxolimab, more expanded clones were found on average in CD8+ T cells than in CD4+ T cells. In partial responders in the 0.1-3.0 mg/kg groups, normalized peripheral clonal expansion was found to be among the lowest, especially among CD8+ T cells. At doses from 0.1 to 3.0 mg/kg, clonal expansion was seen in both CD4+ and CD8+ blood T cells between baseline and week 6. Antigen specificity was not determined for the clonally expanded peripheral T cells.

Notes on this clone: The target of this receptor is not known. Per-base quality was not reported, and no clone a single base away is much larger than it.

Genomic DNA was isolated from the sorted cells so that the TCRbeta CDR3 region could be sequenced. The immunoSEQ Assay was used to sequence the TCRbeta CDR3 regions. Imported from immuneACCESS, the table was reduced by TCRdb to in-frame sequences with V and J called. These copies leave out some clones; in studies compared against another copy, an unresolved V gene accounts for under half, and the cause of the remainder is not known. For this sample there are some 87,000 clones; approximately 90% appear just once. Together, the top ten hold less than 0.55% of the sample. The trial excluded patients who had a history of autoimmune disease or were on systemic immunosuppression. Peripheral blood for TCR sequencing was drawn from every dose cohort at baseline, at cycle 4 day 1 and at cycle 7 day 1. The samples were drawn from a first-in-human, open-label, multicenter phase I dose-escalation trial of ivuxolimab. Adults with locally advanced or metastatic head and neck squamous cell, hepatocellular, melanoma or renal cell carcinoma were enrolled in the trial. Before TCR sequencing, CD4+ and CD8+ T cells were separately sorted from peripheral blood.

The CDR3 covers 13 residues, taking in both the cysteine and the phenylalanine. CDR3 DNA only is kept here, 39 bases in frame from base 1. CDR1 and CDR2, looked up from the germline V gene (reference sequence), are MNHNY and SVGAGI. V is reduced by 7 bases and J by 9 bases, leaving a spacing of 13 bases between them. The input for sequencing was CD4+ or CD8+ T cells sorted from blood, taken in a trial of the OX40 agonist ivuxolimab. The clonotype originates from an adult with an advanced solid tumor such as melanoma, head and neck, liver or kidney cancer. The V and J segments used are TRBV6-6 and TRBJ1-6; the D gene lacks a confident call. The CDR3 reads CASKVHFGSPLHF. The sequence in DNA is TGTGCCAGCAAGGTACACTTCGGTTCACCCCTCCACTTT.